A single sample gave rise to the 21 T cell receptor beta chains below, sequenced in a study of regulatory T cells in long-lasting Graves disease. The authors built TCR beta libraries using iRepertoire HTBI primers and Arm-PCR of CDR3 regions. TCRdb redid the calling of the multiplex PCR reads with MiXCR, one entry per CDR3 protein. The sample includes 540,000 or so distinct CDR3 sequences, approximately 12% of them seen just once. Time point given: newly diagnosed GD, antithyroid drugs for less than 3 months. With RNA extracted from PBMCs as input, the TCR library was made. This same sample was also part of a study on T cells in Graves' hyperthyroidism and ophthalmopathy.

The sequenced sample was peripheral blood mononuclear cells (PBMCs), obtained at new diagnosis, from a patient treated with antithyroid drugs. The source is a man aged 25-40 years with Graves disease.

This clonotype has a count of ten or more. The chain is built from TRBV5-1 and TRBJ1-5, with D possibly TRBD1 on 5 matching bases. Germline V gene data show CDR1 as SGHRS and CDR2 as YFSETQ. The CDR3 extends over 15 amino acids. The V end was cut by 0 bases, the J end by 7 bases, with 14 bases between. The CDR3 loop is CASSLEGRVEQPQHF. The DNA of the CDR3 is TGCGCCAGCAGCTTGGAGGGACGGGTGGAGCAGCCCCAGCATTTT.

This clonotype showed up just a few times. The chain links TRBV18 to TRBJ2-7; D might be TRBD1 (6 bases). This CDR3 comprises 14 residues. Germline V gives CDR1 KGHSH, CDR2 LQKENI. V dropped 4 bases and J dropped 5 bases, with 15 bases sitting between them. CDR3 bases: TGTGCCAGCTCACAGATCGCTGGGGGCAACGAGCAGTACTTC. Encoded protein: CASSQIAGGNEQYF.

This clonotype appeared many times. J is TRBJ2-1 and V is TRBV29-1, with 7 bases aligning to TRBD1. Germline CDR1 reads SQVTM; CDR2 reads ANQGSEA. The CDR3 loop spans 16 amino acids. V trimming: 4 bases; J trimming: 3 bases; junction bases outside the gene matches: 12. The CDR3 loop reads CSVVLLGGNVYNEQFF. The CDR3 coding sequence is TGCAGCGTTGTGCTTTTAGGGGGCAACGTCTACAATGAGCAGTTCTTC.

This clonotype came up many times. This chain uses TRBV7-3 with TRBJ2-3, with D possibly matching TRBD2 (6 bases). CDR1 is SGHTA and CDR2 is FQGTGA in the germline V gene. The ends were cut back, 0 bases at V and 5 bases at J, with 12 bases in the middle. There are 15 residues in the CDR3. The CDR3 loop is CASSLTGGKVDTQYF. Written as DNA, the CDR3 is TGTGCCAGCAGCTTAACGGGCGGGAAGGTAGATACGCAGTATTTT. Combining the CDR3 with reference TRBV7-3 and TRBJ2-3 gives the whole variable domain GAGVSQTPSNKVTEKGKYVELRCDPISGHTALYWYRQSLGQGPEFLIYFQGTGAADDSGLPNDRFFAVRPEGSVSTLKIQRTERGDSAVYLCASSLTGGKVDTQYFGPGTRLTVL.

This clonotype was picked up many times. The chain joins TRBV12-3 or TRBV12-4 to TRBJ2-1; 14 nucleotides align to TRBD2. Trimming took 6 bases from V and 7 from J; bases not matched to a gene: 8. The CDR3 is 16 residues long. Written as DNA, the CDR3 is TGTGCCAGCAGCGACACGGGACTAGCGGGAGTAAATGAGCAGTTCTTC. This translates into CASSDTGLAGVNEQFF.

Regarding this clonotype: This may be a read error: a much more frequent sequence differs by one nucleotide. The chain employs TRBV6-5 and TRBJ2-7; D ambiguous. The V and J ends lost 4 bases and 6 bases respectively, with 10 bases between them. CDR1 is MNHEY, CDR2 SVGAGI, per germline. CDR3 length equals 12 residues. CDR3 region: CASSSEDCEQYF. CDR3 DNA sequence: TGTGCCAGCAGTTCCGAAGACTGCGAGCAGTACTTC.

This clonotype was seen ten or more times. The V and J genes are TRBV5-1 and TRBJ2-7, with 9 positions matching TRBD1. V lost 9 bases, J lost 1 base, and 8 bases stayed unmatched. This CDR3 contains 14 residues. Germline V gene data show CDR1 as SGHRS and CDR2 as YFSETQ. The DNA of the CDR3 is TGCGCCACCTCACGGACAGGGGATTCCTACGAGCAGTACTTC. Protein: CATSRTGDSYEQYF.

At least ten counts were recorded for this clonotype. The rearrangement links TRBV12-3 or TRBV12-4 to TRBJ2-2; 11 bases map to TRBD2. The CDR3 spans 19 residues. The V and J ends lost 6 bases and 3 bases, in that order; junction bases with no gene match: 15. The CDR3 DNA follows: TGTGCCAGCAGCCGAAGGGCTAGCGGGAGGCACGGCGACACCGGGGAGCTGTTTTTT. As protein: CASSRRASGRHGDTGELFF.

As regards this clonotype: A far larger clone is just one base off, so this is likely a read error. This chain joins TRBV5-1 and TRBJ2-1, with 8 bases lining up with TRBD2. This CDR3 contains 14 residues. Germline values: CDR1 SGHRS, CDR2 YFSETQ. Written as DNA, the CDR3 is TGTGCCAGCAGCCGCGGGACTAGTAGGAATGAGCAGTTCTTC. Amino acids: CASSRGTSRNEQFF.

This clonotype has ten or more counts. The chain uses TRBV12-3 or TRBV12-4 and TRBJ2-1; 11 bases map to TRBD1. Losses at the gene ends were 6 bases for V and 15 bases for J; bases not matched to a gene: 7. The CDR3 length is 12 residues. In DNA form, the CDR3 reads TGTGCCAGCAGCCTCGGACAGGGGGCACCGTTCTTC. Translation gives CASSLGQGAPFF.

V gene TRBV19 combines with J gene TRBJ1-1; D gene ambiguous. The CDR3 has 12 residues. In germline, CDR1 is LNHDA, CDR2 SQIVND (reference sequence). V was shortened by 7 bases and J by 4 bases, with 10 bases between the two germline ends. Written as DNA, the CDR3 is TGTGCCAGTAATACCGGACGCACTGAAGCTTTCTTT. Protein product: CASNTGRTEAFF.

This clonotype showed up many times. The gene calls are TRBV2 and TRBJ1-2; D not resolved. V lost 6 bases and J 3 bases, leaving 11 bases between the germline ends. The CDR3 is 13 amino acids. Germline V gene sequence: CDR1 SNHLY, CDR2 FYNNEI. CDR3 loop: CASRYSTDYGYTF. The CDR3 DNA sequence: TGTGCCAGCAGATACAGCACAGACTATGGCTACACCTTC.

The rearrangement links TRBV6-2 or TRBV6-3 to TRBJ2-3; D uncertain. CDR3 length: 14 amino acids. The germline gives CDR1 MNHEY, CDR2 SVGEGT. Trimming shortened V by 6 bases and J by 4 bases, and 14 bases separated the two germline ends. The CDR3 DNA follows: TGTGCCAGCAGCCTTAGGATTCAAGCAGATACGCAGTATTTT. It is translated as CASSLRIQADTQYF.

As concerns this clonotype: A junction boundary mismatches the germline segment, possibly from a read error. The V call is TRBV7-3, the J call TRBJ1-1, with 7 nucleotides matching TRBD1. The length of the CDR3 is 16 residues. Germline V gene lookup returns CDR1 SGHTA and CDR2 FQGTGA. CDR3 nucleotides: TGTGCCAGCAGCCTAACCCCGACAGGGTTGAACACTGAAGCTTTCTTT. It translates to CASSLTPTGLNTEAFF.

This rearrangement joins TRBV2 to TRBJ2-2; 7 nucleotides match TRBD1. CDR3 length: 16 residues. V gave up 7 bases and J gave up 7 bases; unmatched junction bases: 15. CDR1 and CDR2 (germline): SNHLY, FYNNEI. CDR3 sequence: CASTEGDRVVGGELFF. The DNA of the CDR3 is TGTGCCAGCACCGAGGGAGACAGGGTTGTAGGCGGGGAGCTGTTTTTT.

The sample holds many counts of this clonotype. The chain employs TRBV7-8 and TRBJ2-3; 11 nucleotides align to TRBD2. Per germline, CDR1 SGHVS and CDR2 FQNEAQ. The CDR3 runs to 16 residues. Trimming removed 3 bases from V and 2 bases from J; junction bases left unmatched: 4. The CDR3 coding sequence is TGTGCCAGCAGCTTTCGACTAGCGGGGTACACAGATACGCAGTATTTT. This encodes CASSFRLAGYTDTQYF. The whole variable domain, remainder taken from reference TRBV7-8 and TRBJ2-3, is GAGVSQSPRYKVAKRGQDVALRCDPISGHVSLFWYQQALGQGPEFLTYFQNEAQLDKSGLPSDRFFAERPEGSVSTLKIQRTQQEDSAVYLCASSFRLAGYTDTQYFGPGTRLTVL.

This clonotype was found a few times. This may be a read error: a much more frequent sequence differs by one nucleotide. The CDR3 here is CASPRDSGNTEAFF. The CDR3 region has the DNA TGTGCCAGCCCCAGGGACAGCGGGAACACTGAAGCTTTCTTT. The chain is built from TRBV7-2 and TRBJ1-1, with TRBD1 identical over 7 bases. Germline V CDR1 and CDR2: SGHTA, FQGNSA. The V segment lost 8 bases and the J segment 1 base; nucleotides outside the gene matches: 7. The CDR3 is 14 residues long.

This clonotype was detected only a few times. The chain combines TRBV10-1 with TRBJ2-3; 7 bases agree with TRBD1. CDR1 WNHNN and CDR2 SYGVQD come from the germline V gene (reference sequence). The CDR3 is 15 residues long. The V gene end was trimmed by 3 bases and the J gene end by 3 bases; junction bases not matched to a gene: 6. The CDR3 loop is CASSDTGRGTDTQYF. The CDR3 DNA follows: TGCGCCAGCAGTGACACAGGCAGGGGGACAGATACGCAGTATTTT.

This clonotype has just a few counts. V and J are TRBV2 and TRBJ1-6, with 7 bases aligning to TRBD1. The CDR3 runs 14 residues. V gave up 7 bases and J gave up 8 bases; unmatched junction bases: 8. Germline assignment: CDR1 SNHLY and CDR2 FYNNEI. CDR3 coding DNA: TGTGCCAGCACCCCAGACAGGGCCCATTCACCCCTCCACTTT. Translating gives CASTPDRAHSPLHF.

This clonotype was counted ten times or more. The chain has TRBV6-1 and TRBJ2-1, with TRBD1 matching 8 bases. The CDR3 extends over 16 amino acids. V dropped 8 bases and J dropped 7; count of bases not matched to a gene: 16. Germline assignment: CDR1 MNHNS and CDR2 SASEGT. The CDR3 coding sequence is TGTGCCAGCGCATTCCCGACAGGGGCCCCGATAAATGAGCAGTTCTTC. Encoded protein: CASAFPTGAPINEQFF.

This clonotype was picked up many times. The chain combines TRBV27 with TRBJ2-4; D unresolved. Trimming took 1 base from V and 1 from J, leaving 5 bases between them. This CDR3 is built from 14 residues. Per the germline V gene, CDR1 is MNHEY and CDR2 is SMNVEV (reference sequence). CDR3: CASSLFNAKNIQYF. The CDR3, as DNA: TGTGCCAGCAGTTTATTTAACGCCAAAAACATTCAGTACTTC.